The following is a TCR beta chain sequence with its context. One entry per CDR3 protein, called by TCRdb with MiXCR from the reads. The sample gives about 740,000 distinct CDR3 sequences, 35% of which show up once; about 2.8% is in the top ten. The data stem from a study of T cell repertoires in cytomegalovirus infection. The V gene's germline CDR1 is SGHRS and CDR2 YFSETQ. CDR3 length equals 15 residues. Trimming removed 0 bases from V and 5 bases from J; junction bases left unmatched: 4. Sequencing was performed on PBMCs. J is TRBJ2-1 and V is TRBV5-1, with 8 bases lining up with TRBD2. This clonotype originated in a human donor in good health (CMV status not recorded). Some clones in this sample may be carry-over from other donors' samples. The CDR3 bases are TGCGCCAGCAGCTTGGCGAGTAGCGGGAACAATGAGCAGTTCTTC. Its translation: CASSLASSGNNEQFF.